This entry lists 24 T cell receptor beta chains sequenced from one sample in a study of T cell responses to AZD1222 COVID-19 vaccine. Sequenced by immunoSEQ multiplex PCR; TCRdb stores in-frame clones only, minus some. Altogether tens of thousands of clones are present, approximately 87% being singletons, with the ten largest covering roughly 4.3%. The specimen was peripheral blood, collected on day 0 of MenACWY control vaccination. The source of these receptors is an adult in good health.

This sequence joins TRBV7-9 and TRBJ2-5; TRBD1 matches 9 bases. The CDR3 runs 15 residues. Losses at the gene ends were 5 bases for V and 5 bases for J; bases not matched to a gene: 9. CDR1 is SEHNR and CDR2 is FQNEAQ in the germline V gene (reference sequence). This CDR3 reads CASSLGGTGWETQYF. The CDR3 DNA reads as TGTGCCAGCAGCCTCGGCGGGACAGGGTGGGAGACCCAGTACTTC.

The chain carries TRBV20-1 and TRBJ2-7; no clear D gene. The V gene's germline CDR1 is DFQATT and CDR2 SNEGSKA (reference sequence). V was cut by 5 bases and J by 2 bases, with 7 bases left in between. The CDR3 spans 11 residues. Written as DNA, the CDR3 is TGCAGTGCTCCCGACACCTACGAGCAGTACTTC. This encodes CSAPDTYEQYF.

The chain links TRBV5-6 to TRBJ2-7; D perhaps matches TRBD1 (5 bases). This CDR3 is 15 amino acids long. From germline, CDR1 is SGHDT and CDR2 YYEEEE. V was clipped by 3 bases and J by 9 bases, with 22 bases between them. DNA of the CDR3: TGTGCCAGCAGCTGGGCCTCTGTTCCCCAGGGCGGGCAGTACTTC. Translation gives CASSWASVPQGGQYF.

V gene TRBV7-2 combines with J gene TRBJ2-3; D gene unclear. The V gene's germline CDR1 is SGHTA and CDR2 FQGNSA. CDR3 length: 14 amino acids. V lost 1 base to trimming and J lost 5 bases, with 10 bases between them. The CDR3 nucleotides are TGTGCCAGCAGCTTAGACGGATCGGTAGATACGCAGTATTTT. Translated, it gives CASSLDGSVDTQYF.

V usage is TRBV27 and J usage is TRBJ2-5; TRBD2 aligns across 11 bases. J gave up 5 bases and V 5 bases, and 10 bases lay outside the gene matches. This CDR3 region has 16 residues. CDR1 is MNHEY and CDR2 is SMNVEV in the germline V gene (reference sequence). As DNA, the CDR3 is TGTGCCAGCAGTCCTCACTCGACTAGCGGGACGGAGACCCAGTACTTC. It is translated as CASSPHSTSGTETQYF.

This clone occurred a few times. The chain is built from TRBV27 and TRBJ2-7; D gene unclear. Trimming took 0 bases from V and 6 from J, leaving 15 bases between them. The CDR3 contains 15 residues. Looked up from germline, CDR1 is MNHEY and CDR2 is SMNVEV (reference sequence). The CDR3 sequence: CASSLSGLRSPEQYF. CDR3 DNA sequence: TGTGCCAGCAGTTTATCCGGGCTTAGGTCACCCGAGCAGTACTTC.

The V call is TRBV29-1, the J call TRBJ2-1; 9 bases align to TRBD2. In germline, CDR1 is SQVTM, CDR2 ANQGSEA. This CDR3 comprises 13 residues. After removal of 7 bases from V and 5 bases from J, the junction contained 6 bases not matched to a gene. CDR3 loop: CSATLAGNNEQFF. The CDR3, as DNA: TGCAGCGCTACTCTAGCGGGAAACAATGAGCAGTTCTTC.

This chain joins TRBV7-9 and TRBJ1-2; D possibly corresponds to TRBD1 (6 bases). The CDR3 totals 14 residues. V lost 4 bases, J lost 7 bases, and 16 bases lay in between. Germline CDR1 SEHNR, CDR2 FQNEAQ (reference sequence). The CDR3 spells CASSSINRVVGYTF. The CDR3 coding sequence is TGTGCCAGCAGCTCAATTAACAGGGTAGTTGGCTACACCTTC.

The chain combines TRBV7-2 with TRBJ2-2; 7 nucleotides match TRBD2. Germline lookup yields CDR1 SGHTA and CDR2 FQGNSA. The CDR3 totals 15 residues. Trimming at V came to 4 bases and at J to 5 bases, leaving 7 bases not matched to a gene. The CDR3 DNA sequence: TGTGCCAGCAGCTCCCGGCGGGAGTCTACCGGGGAGCTGTTTTTT. Amino acids: CASSSRRESTGELFF.

The rearrangement joins TRBV19 to TRBJ1-1, with TRBD1 identical over 7 bases. The CDR3 consists of 15 residues. Germline V gives CDR1 LNHDA, CDR2 SQIVND (reference sequence). V lost 0 bases to trimming and J lost 5 bases; unmatched junction nucleotides: 6. CDR3 coding DNA: TGTGCCAGTAGTATAGATCTGAGGGGACAGACTGAAGCTTTCTTT. It translates to CASSIDLRGQTEAFF.

This clone was detected only a few times. DNA for the CDR3: TGTGCCAGCAGCTTAGGAGCGCAGAACACCTTC. The encoded protein is CASSLGAQNTF. This chain uses TRBV5-4 with TRBJ1-2; the D is unclear. The CDR3 is 11 residues long. V was trimmed by 2 bases and J by 12 bases, leaving 11 bases between them. Germline V CDR1 and CDR2: SGHNT, YYREEE (reference sequence). The complete variable domain, with remaining parts taken from reference TRBV5-4 and TRBJ1-2, reads ETGVTQSPTHLIKTRGQQVTLRCSSQSGHNTVSWYQQALGQGPQFIFQYYREEENGRGNFPPRFSGLQFPNYSSELNVNALELDDSALYLCASSLGAQNTFGSGTRLTVV.

This chain connects TRBV28 to TRBJ2-2; TRBD1 might be the D (6 bases). The CDR3 has 18 amino acids. Trimming pared 2 bases from V and 1 base from J, leaving 17 bases between. Looked up from germline, CDR1 is MDHEN and CDR2 is SYDVKM. CDR3 coding DNA: TGTGCCAGCAGTTTACCGATACAGGGCATAAGGAACACCGGGGAGCTGTTTTTT. Residues: CASSLPIQGIRNTGELFF.

This chain's CDR3 is CASSRGRARYEQYF. CDR3 coding DNA: TGTGCCAGCAGCCGGGGGCGGGCTAGATACGAGCAGTACTTC. This chain uses TRBV3-1 (or the pseudogene TRBV3-2) with TRBJ2-7; a possible D gene is TRBD1 (6 bases). This CDR3 spans 14 amino acids. Trimming left V 4 bases short and J 4 bases short, with 14 bases between. Germline CDR1 reads LGHDT; CDR2 reads YNNKEL (reference sequence).

The rearrangement links TRBV19 to TRBJ2-7; 10 bases agree with TRBD1. V lost 5 bases to trimming and J lost 4 bases; unmatched junction nucleotides: 5. The CDR3 totals 14 residues. CDR1 LNHDA and CDR2 SQIVND come from the germline V gene (reference sequence). CDR3 sequence reads: CASSAGQGGYEQYF. CDR3 sequence (DNA): TGTGCCAGTAGTGCCGGACAGGGGGGTTACGAGCAGTACTTC.

V usage is TRBV15 and J usage is TRBJ2-3; D gene ambiguous. V was cut by 0 bases and J by 6 bases, with 7 bases left in between. From germline, CDR1 is LNHNV and CDR2 YYDKDF (reference sequence). The CDR3 covers 13 residues. This CDR3 reads CATSRDKADTQYF. CDR3 nucleotides: TGTGCCACCAGCAGAGATAAGGCGGATACGCAGTATTTT. Combining the CDR3 with reference TRBV15 and TRBJ2-3 gives the whole variable domain DAMVIQNPRYQVTQFGKPVTLSCSQTLNHNVMYWYQQKSSQAPKLLFHYYDKDFNNEADTPDNFQSRRPNTSFCFLDIRSPGLGDTAMYLCATSRDKADTQYFGPGTRLTVL.

The rearrangement links TRBV7-2 to TRBJ1-1; no firm D call. The V and J ends lost 1 base and 3 bases respectively, with 12 bases between them. Germline V gene lookup returns CDR1 SGHTA and CDR2 FQGNSA. The CDR3 is 15 residues long. The CDR3 DNA reads TGTGCCAGCAGCTTAGGTCCTTTTGGGGACACTGAAGCTTTCTTT. Translated, it gives CASSLGPFGDTEAFF.

The gene calls are TRBV29-1 and TRBJ1-1; D not certain. The V gene lost 1 base and the J gene lost 3 bases, with 15 bases spanning the gap. The CDR3 extends over 15 amino acids. The germline V gene has CDR1 SQVTM and CDR2 ANQGSEA. CDR3 DNA sequence: TGCAGCGTTGAAGGATTACATGGAGCGCACACTGAAGCTTTCTTT. Translating gives CSVEGLHGAHTEAFF.

This clone was picked up one time. This CDR3 is CASSYGTGLNTEAFF. In DNA, the CDR3 is TGTGCCAGCAGTTACGGGACGGGCCTGAACACTGAAGCTTTCTTT. V usage is TRBV6-2 or TRBV6-3 and J usage is TRBJ1-1, with D possibly being TRBD1 (5 bases). V shed 2 bases and J shed 0 bases, with 10 bases lying between them. The CDR3 loop spans 15 amino acids. CDR1 MNHEY and CDR2 SVGEGT come from the germline V gene.

This chain joins TRBV5-4 and TRBJ2-2, with 11 bases that match TRBD2. Trimming removed 2 bases from V and 6 bases from J; junction bases left unmatched: 3. The CDR3 extends over 15 amino acids. Germline lookup yields CDR1 SGHNT and CDR2 YYREEE (reference sequence). CDR3 DNA sequence: TGTGCCAGCAGCTTACCGGGACTAGCGGCCGGGGAGCTGTTTTTT. It codes for CASSLPGLAAGELFF.

V gene TRBV24-1 combines with J gene TRBJ2-2; unclear D gene. The CDR3 sequence is 14 residues long. Trimming left V 4 bases short and J 3 bases short, with 8 bases between. CDR1 is KGHDR, CDR2 SFDVKD, per germline. The CDR3, as DNA: TGTGCCACCAGTGAGAGTCAAGACACCGGGGAGCTGTTTTTT. Amino acids: CATSESQDTGELFF.

This chain joins TRBV14 and TRBJ2-4, with 9 bases aligning to TRBD1. Germline values: CDR1 SGHDN, CDR2 FVKESK. CDR3 size: 16 residues. Trimming removed 5 bases from V and 3 bases from J; junction bases left unmatched: 8. Here the CDR3 DNA reads TGTGCCAGCAGCTCATACAGGGGGCTGGGCAAAAACATTCAGTACTTC. Protein sequence: CASSSYRGLGKNIQYF.

The gene calls are TRBV5-5 and TRBJ2-5; weak D call: TRBD1 (6 bases). Deletions cut 1 base from V and 5 bases from J, with 12 bases between. The CDR3 covers 14 residues. Germline V gene data show CDR1 as SGHKS and CDR2 as YYEKEE (reference sequence). The CDR3 DNA reads as TGTGCCAGCAGCTTGTGGACAGCCCAGGAGACCCAGTACTTC. This translates into CASSLWTAQETQYF.

The chain recombines TRBV7-3 with TRBJ2-7; D is unclear. The CDR3 consists of 14 residues. Germline-derived CDR1 and CDR2 are SGHTA and FQGTGA. The V end lost 2 bases, the J end lost 3 bases, and 11 bases lay between the germline ends. CDR3 in amino acids: CASSLGGKNYEQYF. CDR3 coding DNA: TGTGCCAGCAGCTTAGGTGGGAAAAACTACGAGCAGTACTTC. Full variable domain (missing parts from reference TRBV7-3 and TRBJ2-7): GAGVSQTPSNKVTEKGKYVELRCDPISGHTALYWYRQSLGQGPEFLIYFQGTGAADDSGLPNDRFFAVRPEGSVSTLKIQRTERGDSAVYLCASSLGGKNYEQYFGPGTRLTVT.

The chain recombines TRBV5-4 with TRBJ1-2; D is perhaps TRBD1 (5 bases). The CDR3 is 14 residues long. The V end lost 0 bases, the J end lost 7 bases, and 13 bases lay between the germline ends. From germline, CDR1 is SGHNT and CDR2 YYREEE (reference sequence). The CDR3 DNA is TGTGCCAGCAGCTTGGGGCAGGGATTGGGTGGCTACACCTTC. It is translated as CASSLGQGLGGYTF.